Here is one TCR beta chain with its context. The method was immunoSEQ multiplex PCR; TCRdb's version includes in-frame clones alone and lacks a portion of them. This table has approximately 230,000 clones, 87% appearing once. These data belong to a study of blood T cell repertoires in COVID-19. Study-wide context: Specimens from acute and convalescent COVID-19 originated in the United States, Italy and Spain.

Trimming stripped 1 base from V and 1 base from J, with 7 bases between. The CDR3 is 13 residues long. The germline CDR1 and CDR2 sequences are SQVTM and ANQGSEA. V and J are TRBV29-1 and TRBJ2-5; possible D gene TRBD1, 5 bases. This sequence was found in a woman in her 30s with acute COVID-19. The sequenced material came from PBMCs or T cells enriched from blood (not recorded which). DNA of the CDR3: TGCAGCGTTGAAGTGGGGCCCCAAGAGACCCAGTACTTC. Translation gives CSVEVGPQETQYF.